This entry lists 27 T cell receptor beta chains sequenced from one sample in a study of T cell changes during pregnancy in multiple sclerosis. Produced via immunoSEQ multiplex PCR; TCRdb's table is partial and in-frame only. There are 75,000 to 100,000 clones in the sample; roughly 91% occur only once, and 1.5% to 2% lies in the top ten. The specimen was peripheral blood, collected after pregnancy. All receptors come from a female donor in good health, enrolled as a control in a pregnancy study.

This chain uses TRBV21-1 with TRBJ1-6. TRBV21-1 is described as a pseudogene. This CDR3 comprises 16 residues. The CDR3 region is CARSHPTSSYNSPLHF. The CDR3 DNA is TGTGCGAGGTCACACCCCACGAGCTCCTATAATTCACCCCTCCACTTT.

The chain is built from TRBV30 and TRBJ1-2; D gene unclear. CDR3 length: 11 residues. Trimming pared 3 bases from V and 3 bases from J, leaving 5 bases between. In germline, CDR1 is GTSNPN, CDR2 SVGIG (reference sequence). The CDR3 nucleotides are TGTGCCTGGAGGCGGGACTATGGCTACACCTTC. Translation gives CAWRRDYGYTF. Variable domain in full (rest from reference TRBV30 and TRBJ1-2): SQTIHQWPATLVQPVGSPLSLECTVEGTSNPNLYWYRQAAGRGLQLLFYSVGIGQISSEVPQNLSASRPQDRQFILSSKKLLLSDSGFYLCAWRRDYGYTFGSGTRLTVV.

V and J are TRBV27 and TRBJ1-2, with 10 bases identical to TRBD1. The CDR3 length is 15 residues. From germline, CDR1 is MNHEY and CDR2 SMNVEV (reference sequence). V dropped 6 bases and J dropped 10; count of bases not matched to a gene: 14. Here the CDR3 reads CASSPTTGGSGSYTF. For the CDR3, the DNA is TGTGCCAGCAGCCCGACGACAGGGGGCTCCGGATCCTACACCTTC.

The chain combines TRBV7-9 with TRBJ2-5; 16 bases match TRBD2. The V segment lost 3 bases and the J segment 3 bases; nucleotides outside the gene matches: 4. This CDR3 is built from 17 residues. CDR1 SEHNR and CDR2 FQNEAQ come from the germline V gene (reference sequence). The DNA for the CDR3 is TGTGCCAGCAGCTTCGGGACTAGCGGGGGGGCCAAAGAGACCCAGTACTTC. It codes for CASSFGTSGGAKETQYF.

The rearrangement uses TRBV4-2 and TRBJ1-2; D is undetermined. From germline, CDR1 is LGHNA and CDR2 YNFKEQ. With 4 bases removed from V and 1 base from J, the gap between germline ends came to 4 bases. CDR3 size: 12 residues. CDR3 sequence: CASSPGNYGYTF. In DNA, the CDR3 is TGTGCCAGCAGCCCCGGTAACTATGGCTACACCTTC.

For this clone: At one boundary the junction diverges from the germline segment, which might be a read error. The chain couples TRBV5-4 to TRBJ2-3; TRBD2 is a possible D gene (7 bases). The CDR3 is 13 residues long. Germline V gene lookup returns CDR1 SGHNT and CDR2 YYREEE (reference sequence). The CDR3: CAVRGGALGTQYF. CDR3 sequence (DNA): TGCGCGGTCCGTGGGGGGGCCCTTGGTACGCAGTATTTT.

The CDR3 nucleotides read TGTGCCATCAGTCGGACAGGGGCCGAAGAGACCCAGTACTTC. It codes for CAISRTGAEETQYF. This sequence joins TRBV10-3 and TRBJ2-5; 9 bases are a match to TRBD1. There are 14 residues in the CDR3. V lost 5 bases and J lost 3; bases outside the gene matches: 4. Per germline, CDR1 ENHRY and CDR2 SYGVKD.

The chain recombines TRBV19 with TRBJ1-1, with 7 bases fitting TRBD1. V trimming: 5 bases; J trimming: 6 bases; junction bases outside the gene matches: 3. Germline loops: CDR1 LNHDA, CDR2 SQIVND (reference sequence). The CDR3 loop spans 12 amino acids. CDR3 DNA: TGTGCCAGTAGTTTCGACAGGGCTGAAGCTTTCTTT. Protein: CASSFDRAEAFF.

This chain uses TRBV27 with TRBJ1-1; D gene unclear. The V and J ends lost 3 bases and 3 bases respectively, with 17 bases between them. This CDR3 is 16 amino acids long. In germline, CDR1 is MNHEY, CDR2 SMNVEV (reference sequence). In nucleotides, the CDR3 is TGTGCCAGCAGTTTCTTATGGCGGAAAGATCACACTGAAGCTTTCTTT. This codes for CASSFLWRKDHTEAFF.

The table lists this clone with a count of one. CDR3 nucleotides: TGTGCCAGCAGCTTGGCGCCACCCGGGGAGCAGTACTTC. It codes for CASSLAPPGEQYF. The gene calls are TRBV5-4 and TRBJ2-7, with D unclear. CDR3 length equals 13 residues. Per the germline V gene, CDR1 is SGHNT and CDR2 is YYREEE (reference sequence). The V end lost 0 bases, the J end lost 7 bases, and 11 bases lay between the germline ends. The entire variable domain, with the rest obtained from reference TRBV5-4 and TRBJ2-7, is as follows: ETGVTQSPTHLIKTRGQQVTLRCSSQSGHNTVSWYQQALGQGPQFIFQYYREEENGRGNFPPRFSGLQFPNYSSELNVNALELDDSALYLCASSLAPPGEQYFGPGTRLTVT.

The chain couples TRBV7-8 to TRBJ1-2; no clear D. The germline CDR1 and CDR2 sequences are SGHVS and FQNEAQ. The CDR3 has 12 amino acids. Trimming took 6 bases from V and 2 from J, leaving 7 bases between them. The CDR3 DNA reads TGTGCCAGCAGTGCCGAGAACTATGGCTACACCTTC. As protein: CASSAENYGYTF.

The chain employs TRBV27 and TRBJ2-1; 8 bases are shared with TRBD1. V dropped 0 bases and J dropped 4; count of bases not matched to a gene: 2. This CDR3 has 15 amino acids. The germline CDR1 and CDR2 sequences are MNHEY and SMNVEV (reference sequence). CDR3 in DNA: TGTGCCAGCAGTTTATCGTGGACAGGGTACAATGAGCAGTTCTTC. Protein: CASSLSWTGYNEQFF.

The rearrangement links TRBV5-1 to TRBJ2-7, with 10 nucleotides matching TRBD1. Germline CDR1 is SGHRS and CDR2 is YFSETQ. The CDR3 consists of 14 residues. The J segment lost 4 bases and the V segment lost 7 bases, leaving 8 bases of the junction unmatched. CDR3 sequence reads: CASHPGTGVYEQYF. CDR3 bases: TGCGCCAGCCACCCCGGGACAGGGGTGTACGAGCAGTACTTC.

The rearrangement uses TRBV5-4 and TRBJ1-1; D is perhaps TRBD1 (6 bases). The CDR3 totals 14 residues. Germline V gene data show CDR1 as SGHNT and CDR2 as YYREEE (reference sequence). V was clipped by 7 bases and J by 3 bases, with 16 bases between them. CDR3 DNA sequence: TGTGCCAGCGTGCTACAGGGTCGGGACACTGAAGCTTTCTTT. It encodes CASVLQGRDTEAFF. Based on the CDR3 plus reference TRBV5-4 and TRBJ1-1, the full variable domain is ETGVTQSPTHLIKTRGQQVTLRCSSQSGHNTVSWYQQALGQGPQFIFQYYREEENGRGNFPPRFSGLQFPNYSSELNVNALELDDSALYLCASVLQGRDTEAFFGQGTRLTVV.

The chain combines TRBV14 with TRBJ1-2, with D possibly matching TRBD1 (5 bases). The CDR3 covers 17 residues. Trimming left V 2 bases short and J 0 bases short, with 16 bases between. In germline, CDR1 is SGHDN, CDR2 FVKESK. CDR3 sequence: CASSQLPQGEANYGYTF. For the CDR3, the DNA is TGTGCCAGCAGCCAATTACCCCAAGGGGAAGCTAACTATGGCTACACCTTC.

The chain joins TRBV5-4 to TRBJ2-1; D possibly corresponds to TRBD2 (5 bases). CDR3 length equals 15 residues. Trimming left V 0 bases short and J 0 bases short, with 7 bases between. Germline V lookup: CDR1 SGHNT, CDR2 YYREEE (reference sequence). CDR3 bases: TGTGCCAGCAGCTTGGTAGGGAGCTCCTACAATGAGCAGTTCTTC. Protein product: CASSLVGSSYNEQFF.

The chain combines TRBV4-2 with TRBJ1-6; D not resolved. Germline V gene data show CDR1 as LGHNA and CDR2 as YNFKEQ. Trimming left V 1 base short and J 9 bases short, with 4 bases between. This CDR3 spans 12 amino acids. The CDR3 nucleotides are TGTGCCAGCAGCCAAGTCAGTTCACCCCTCCACTTT. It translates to CASSQVSSPLHF.

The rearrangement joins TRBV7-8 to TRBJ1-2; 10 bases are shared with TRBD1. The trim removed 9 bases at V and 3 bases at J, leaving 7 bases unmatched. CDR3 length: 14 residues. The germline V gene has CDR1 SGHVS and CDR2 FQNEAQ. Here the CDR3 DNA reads TGTGCCAGTCGCCCGGGACAGGGGTACTATGGCTACACCTTC. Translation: CASRPGQGYYGYTF.

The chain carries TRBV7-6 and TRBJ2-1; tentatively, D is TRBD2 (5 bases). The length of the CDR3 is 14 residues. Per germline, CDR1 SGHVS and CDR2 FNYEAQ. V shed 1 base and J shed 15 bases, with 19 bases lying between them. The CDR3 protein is CASSLERALGAWFF. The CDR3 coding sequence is TGTGCCAGCAGCTTAGAGAGGGCCCTGGGAGCTTGGTTCTTC. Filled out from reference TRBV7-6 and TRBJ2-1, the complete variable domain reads GAGVSQSPRYKVTKRGQDVALRCDPISGHVSLYWYRQALGQGPEFLTYFNYEAQQDKSGLPNDRFSAERPEGSISTLTIQRTEQRDSAMYRCASSLERALGAWFFGPGTRLTVL.

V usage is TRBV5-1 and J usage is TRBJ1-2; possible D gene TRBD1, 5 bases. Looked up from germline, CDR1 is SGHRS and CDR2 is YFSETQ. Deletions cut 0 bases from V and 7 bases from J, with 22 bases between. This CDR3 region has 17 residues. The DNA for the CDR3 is TGCGCCAGCAGCTTGGAGGCGGTGTCAGGGCCTAGTAGTGGCTACACCTTC. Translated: CASSLEAVSGPSSGYTF.

Here the CDR3 DNA reads TGTGCCACCACCAAGACTAGTTCCCAAGAGACCCAGTACTTC. Its translation: CATTKTSSQETQYF. The chain employs TRBV15 and TRBJ2-5; D possibly corresponds to TRBD2 (6 bases). This CDR3 contains 14 residues. Looked up from germline, CDR1 is LNHNV and CDR2 is YYDKDF (reference sequence). Trimming removed 7 bases from V and 1 base from J, with 13 bases in between.

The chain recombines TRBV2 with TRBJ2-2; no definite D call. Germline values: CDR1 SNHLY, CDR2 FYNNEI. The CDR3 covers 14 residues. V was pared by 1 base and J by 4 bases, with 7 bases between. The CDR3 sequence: CASSEEEVTGELFF. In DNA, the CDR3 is TGTGCCAGCAGTGAAGAAGAGGTCACCGGGGAGCTGTTTTTT.

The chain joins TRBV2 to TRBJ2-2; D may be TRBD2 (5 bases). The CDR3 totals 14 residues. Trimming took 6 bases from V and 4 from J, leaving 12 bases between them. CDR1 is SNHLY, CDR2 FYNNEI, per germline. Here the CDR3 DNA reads TGTGCCAGCAGCGCCTCGGAGGCCACCGGGGAGCTGTTTTTT. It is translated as CASSASEATGELFF.

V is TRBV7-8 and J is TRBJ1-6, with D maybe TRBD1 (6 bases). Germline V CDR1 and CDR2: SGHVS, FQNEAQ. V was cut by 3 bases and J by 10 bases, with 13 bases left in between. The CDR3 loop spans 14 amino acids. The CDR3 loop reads CASSFGQGFSPLHF. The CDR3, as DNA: TGTGCCAGCAGCTTCGGGCAGGGGTTCTCACCCCTCCACTTT.

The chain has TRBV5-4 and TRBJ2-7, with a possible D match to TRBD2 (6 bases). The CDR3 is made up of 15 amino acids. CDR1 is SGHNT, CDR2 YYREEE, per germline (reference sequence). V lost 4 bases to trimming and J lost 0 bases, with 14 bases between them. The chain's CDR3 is CASSPEGSFSYEQYF. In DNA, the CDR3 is TGTGCCAGCAGCCCGGAGGGGTCTTTCTCCTACGAGCAGTACTTC.

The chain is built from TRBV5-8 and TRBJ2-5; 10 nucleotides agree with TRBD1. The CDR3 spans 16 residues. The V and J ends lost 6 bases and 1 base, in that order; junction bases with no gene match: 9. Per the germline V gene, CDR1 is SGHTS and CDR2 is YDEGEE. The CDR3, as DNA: TGTGCCAGCAACGATCCGGGACAGGGGATCCAAGAGACCCAGTACTTC. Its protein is CASNDPGQGIQETQYF.

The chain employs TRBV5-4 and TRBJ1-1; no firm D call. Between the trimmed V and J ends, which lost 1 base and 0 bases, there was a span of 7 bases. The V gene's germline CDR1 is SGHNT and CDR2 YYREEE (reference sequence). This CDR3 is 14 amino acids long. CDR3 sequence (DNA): TGTGCCAGCAGCTTGCCCCAGGTGAACACTGAAGCTTTCTTT. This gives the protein CASSLPQVNTEAFF.